Presented here are 13 T cell receptor beta chains from one specimen sequenced in a study of cytomegalovirus exposure and HLA in healthy donors. The primer mix had 60 Vbeta and 13 Jbeta primers. Generated by immunoSEQ multiplex PCR, the TCRdb table keeps only in-frame clones and is missing some. The data hold some 130,000 clones, with 70% observed a single time. The sequencing sample was made of PBMCs. The receptors here all came from an older woman in good health and CMV-seropositive.

This rearrangement joins TRBV19 to TRBJ2-7; weak D call: TRBD2 (6 bases). Germline-derived CDR1 and CDR2 are LNHDA and SQIVND (reference sequence). Trimming removed 5 bases from V and 2 bases from J, with 10 bases in between. CDR3 length: 13 residues. The CDR3 DNA sequence: TGTGCCAGTAGTCGGGGAGGACCCTACGAGCAGTACTTC. It is translated as CASSRGGPYEQYF. The entire variable domain, with the rest obtained from reference TRBV19 and TRBJ2-7, is as follows: DGGITQSPKYLFRKEGQNVTLSCEQNLNHDAMYWYRQDPGQGLRLIYYSQIVNDFQKGDIAEGYSVSREKKESFPLTVTSAQKNPTAFYLCASSRGGPYEQYFGPGTRLTVT.

The rearrangement uses TRBV5-8 and TRBJ1-2, with a tentative D call TRBD1 (6 bases). The CDR3 is 16 residues long. CDR1 is SGHTS and CDR2 is YDEGEE in the germline V gene. V was trimmed by 4 bases and J by 4 bases, leaving 20 bases between them. This CDR3 reads CASSLTVGGLGYGYTF. The CDR3 DNA follows: TGTGCCAGCAGCCTGACAGTAGGGGGATTGGGCTATGGCTACACCTTC. The full variable domain, with the rest looked up from reference TRBV5-8 and TRBJ1-2, is EAGVTQSPTHLIKTRGQQATLRCSPISGHTSVYWYQQALGLGLQFLLWYDEGEERNRGNFPPRFSGRQFPNYSSELNVNALELEDSALYLCASSLTVGGLGYGYTFGSGTRLTVV.

There are a few counts of this clone. The chain recombines TRBV19 with TRBJ1-1; perhaps TRBD1 as D (5 bases). Germline CDR1 and CDR2: LNHDA and SQIVND (reference sequence). The CDR3 sequence is 15 residues long. V was shortened by 1 base and J by 1 base, with 10 bases between the two germline ends. The CDR3 nucleotides are TGTGCCAGTAGTATAGGGGGCGTCAAGAACACTGAAGCTTTCTTT. Its translation is CASSIGGVKNTEAFF.

This clone was recorded only once. The chain joins TRBV18 to TRBJ1-5; no firm D call. The germline gives CDR1 KGHSH, CDR2 LQKENI. CDR3 length: 15 amino acids. V lost 0 bases and J 0 bases, leaving 6 bases between the germline ends. The CDR3 DNA reads TGTGCCAGCTCACCACCGGAGGGTAGCAATCAGCCCCAGCATTTT. Translated: CASSPPEGSNQPQHF.

The chain couples TRBV30 to TRBJ2-7; 7 bases match TRBD2. The CDR3 sequence is 13 residues long. The V gene's germline CDR1 is GTSNPN and CDR2 SVGIG (reference sequence). Trimming took 5 bases from V and 2 from J; bases not matched to a gene: 6. CDR3 sequence: CAWRGGTTYEQYF. DNA for the CDR3: TGTGCCTGGCGTGGCGGGACTACCTACGAGCAGTACTTC.

The gene calls are TRBV28 and TRBJ1-2; no clear D gene. The V end was cut by 6 bases, the J end by 4 bases, with 6 bases between. There are 11 residues in the CDR3. CDR1 and CDR2 (germline): MDHEN, SYDVKM. The CDR3 bases are TGTGCCAGCAGCCCCTCCTATGGCTACACCTTC. The encoded protein is CASSPSYGYTF.

The gene calls are TRBV2 and TRBJ1-5; a weak D match, TRBD1 (5 bases). Germline V gives CDR1 SNHLY, CDR2 FYNNEI. V was cut by 8 bases and J by 2 bases, with 13 bases left in between. The CDR3 consists of 14 residues. DNA of the CDR3: TGTGCCAGCGGAGCAGGGAAGGGCAATCAGCCCCAGCATTTT. Amino acids: CASGAGKGNQPQHF.

The chain combines TRBV6-1 with TRBJ1-5, with D maybe TRBD1 (6 bases). The V end lost 5 bases, the J end lost 2 bases, and 7 bases lay between the germline ends. Germline CDR1 and CDR2: MNHNS and SASEGT. The CDR3 is 13 residues long. CDR3 protein: CASSTGRNQPQHF. Written as DNA, the CDR3 is TGTGCCAGCAGTACAGGGCGCAATCAGCCCCAGCATTTT.

This clone was observed a handful of times. This chain uses TRBV6-1 with TRBJ2-7, with 9 bases that match TRBD2. The CDR3 length is 15 residues. The V gene end was trimmed by 7 bases and the J gene end by 2 bases; junction bases not matched to a gene: 9. The germline gives CDR1 MNHNS, CDR2 SASEGT. The CDR3 DNA follows: TGTGCCAGCATGAAGACTAGCGGCTGGACCTACGAGCAGTACTTC. This encodes CASMKTSGWTYEQYF.

Only one count was recorded for this clone. The chain carries TRBV6-1 and TRBJ1-1; D gene uncertain. Germline CDR1 MNHNS, CDR2 SASEGT. The CDR3 extends over 15 amino acids. V lost 8 bases and J lost 0, with 16 bases in between. CDR3 region: CASSETYFMNTEAFF. CDR3 in DNA: TGTGCCAGCTCCGAAACTTACTTTATGAACACTGAAGCTTTCTTT.

DNA for the CDR3: TGTGCCAGCAGTTTACAGGCTGGGAACACTGAAGCTTTCTTT. Its translation: CASSLQAGNTEAFF. This chain joins TRBV28 and TRBJ1-1, with D unclear. Trimming removed 2 bases at V and 1 base at J, with 8 bases between. This CDR3 has 14 amino acids. Germline V gives CDR1 MDHEN, CDR2 SYDVKM.

Only one count was recorded for this clone. The chain carries TRBV28 and TRBJ1-5; weak D call: TRBD1 (5 bases). The V gene's germline CDR1 is MDHEN and CDR2 SYDVKM. The V end lost 3 bases, the J end lost 2 bases, and 14 bases lay between the germline ends. The CDR3 runs to 16 residues. The CDR3 coding sequence is TGTGCCAGCAGTTTGTCAGGGCTCTTGGGCAATCAGCCCCAGCATTTT. This codes for CASSLSGLLGNQPQHF. Drawing the rest from reference TRBV28 and TRBJ1-5, the complete variable domain is DVKVTQSSRYLVKRTGEKVFLECVQDMDHENMFWYRQDPGLGLRLIYFSYDVKMKEKGDIPEGYSVSREKKERFSLILESASTNQTSMYLCASSLSGLLGNQPQHFGDGTRLSIL.

This chain uses TRBV19 with TRBJ1-2, with D perhaps matching TRBD1 (6 bases). V lost 6 bases to trimming and J lost 4 bases, with 15 bases between them. CDR1 is LNHDA, CDR2 SQIVND, per germline (reference sequence). CDR3 length equals 14 residues. CDR3 nucleotide sequence: TGTGCCAGTAGCCGCGGGGGCGTCGGCTATGGCTACACCTTC. Its translation is CASSRGGVGYGYTF.